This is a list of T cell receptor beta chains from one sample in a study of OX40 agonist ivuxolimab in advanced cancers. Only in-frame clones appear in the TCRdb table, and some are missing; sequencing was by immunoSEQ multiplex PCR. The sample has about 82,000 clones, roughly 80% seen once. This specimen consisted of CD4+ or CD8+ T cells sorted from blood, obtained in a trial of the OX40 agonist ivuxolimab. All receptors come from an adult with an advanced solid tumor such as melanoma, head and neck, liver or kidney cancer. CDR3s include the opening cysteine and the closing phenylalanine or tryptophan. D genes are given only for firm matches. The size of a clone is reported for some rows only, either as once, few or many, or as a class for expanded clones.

CASSQDSHVSYGYTF,TGCGCCAGCAGCCAAGATTCCCACGTTTCCTATGGCTACACCTTC,TRBJ1-2,-,-,TRBV4-3
CASSLGLAGEEQYF,TGTGCCAGCAGCTTAGGACTAGCGGGGGAAGAGCAGTACTTC,TRBJ2-7,once,TRBD2,TRBV7-2
CASSYSHDRGHYGYTF,TGTGCCAGCAGTTACTCCCACGACAGGGGACACTATGGCTACACCTTC,TRBJ1-2,-,TRBD1,TRBV6-5
CASSIGSGGATDTQYF,TGTGCCAGTAGTATAGGTAGCGGGGGGGCCACAGATACGCAGTATTTT,TRBJ2-3,-,TRBD2,TRBV19
CASSWRAETQYF,TGTGCCAGCAGTTGGCGGGCAGAGACCCAGTACTTC,TRBJ2-5,-,-,TRBV7-6
CASSPTDPRGELFF,TGTGCCAGCTCACCTACCGACCCACGCGGGGAGCTGTTTTTT,TRBJ2-2,-,-,TRBV18
CASSINGYEQYF,TGTGCCAGTAGTATAAACGGGTACGAGCAGTACTTC,TRBJ2-7,few,-,TRBV19
CSSGGDLGYTF,TGCAGCTCCGGGGGGGATCTTGGCTACACCTTC,TRBJ1-2,once,-,TRBV29-1
CASSFGRTYEQYF,TGTGCCAGCAGCTTCGGCAGAACCTACGAGCAGTACTTC,TRBJ2-7,-,-,TRBV7-3
CASSPPAIRMEKLFF,TGCGCCAGCAGCCCCCCGGCCATACGAATGGAAAAACTGTTTTTT,TRBJ1-4,once,-,TRBV4-1
CASSEQGAMNEKLFF,TGCGCCAGCAGCGAGCAGGGTGCGATGAATGAAAAACTGTTTTTT,TRBJ1-4,few,-,TRBV5-1
CASIPGQINTEAFF,TGTGCCAGCATTCCGGGACAGATAAACACTGAAGCTTTCTTT,TRBJ1-1,-,TRBD1,TRBV28
CASSPRAGGGDTQYF,TGTGCCAGCAGTCCCCGGGCTGGAGGCGGAGATACGCAGTATTTT,TRBJ2-3,-,-,TRBV27
CASAPRGRGPDTQYF,TGTGCCAGCGCGCCCAGGGGGAGGGGGCCAGATACGCAGTATTTT,TRBJ2-3,-,-,TRBV5-4
CASSPEKGPQHF,TGTGCCAGCAGCCCAGAGAAGGGGCCCCAGCATTTT,TRBJ1-5,-,-,TRBV11-2
CASSLGFGNTEAFF,TGTGCCAGCAGCTTGGGCTTTGGGAACACTGAAGCTTTCTTT,TRBJ1-1,-,-,TRBV5-6
CASTGGAATEAFF,TGTGCCAGCACCGGGGGGGCGGCCACTGAAGCTTTCTTT,TRBJ1-1,-,-,TRBV2
CAISDSGGISNQPQHF,TGTGCCATCAGTGATTCGGGAGGGATTAGCAATCAGCCCCAGCATTTT,TRBJ1-5,-,-,TRBV10-3
CASRNEKLFF,TGTGCCAGCAGAAATGAAAAACTGTTTTTT,TRBJ1-4,-,-,TRBV7-9
CAWSVEGSGGYTF,TGTGCCTGGAGTGTAGAGGGTTCGGGGGGCTACACCTTC,TRBJ1-2,once,-,TRBV30
CASSLGSTSSSTDTQYF,TGTGCCAGCAGCTTAGGATCGACTAGCAGTAGCACAGATACGCAGTATTTT,TRBJ2-3,-,TRBD2,TRBV11-2
CASSEGQGNSPLHF,TGTGCCAGCAGTGAAGGGCAGGGTAATTCACCCCTCCACTTT,TRBJ1-6,-,-,TRBV2
CASSLAANEKLFF,TGCGCCAGCAGCTTGGCAGCGAATGAAAAACTGTTTTTT,TRBJ1-4,-,-,TRBV5-1
CASRSGQGLEKLFF,TGTGCCAGCAGGTCGGGACAGGGCCTTGAAAAACTGTTTTTT,TRBJ1-4,-,TRBD1,TRBV7-2
CASSYGGLRGNTIYF,TGTGCCAGCAGTTACGGGGGGCTAAGAGGAAACACCATATATTTT,TRBJ1-3,-,-,TRBV6-5
CASSQDPVFTGNTIYF,TGTGCCAGCAGCCAAGATCCCGTATTTACTGGAAACACCATATATTTT,TRBJ1-3,-,-,TRBV14
CASSSLQGRGAYEQYF,TGTGCCAGCAGCTCGCTCCAGGGGCGGGGGGCCTACGAGCAGTACTTC,TRBJ2-7,many,TRBD2,TRBV11-2
CASSLLPTAGEGLFF,TGTGCCAGCAGCTTATTACCAACAGCCGGAGAGGGACTGTTTTTT,TRBJ1-4,-,-,TRBV7-2